Presented here are 10 T cell receptor beta chains from one specimen sequenced in a study of cytomegalovirus exposure and HLA in healthy donors. Researchers ran the PCR with 60 Vbeta and 13 Jbeta primers. Profiling relied on immunoSEQ multiplex PCR, and the TCRdb table lists in-frame clones only, not all of them. The sample holds around 220,000 clones; roughly 79% are singletons and the top ten take around 1.8%. The sample comprised PBMCs. The receptors were sampled from a man between 18 and 29 years old in good health and CMV-seronegative.

This sequence joins TRBV6-6 and TRBJ2-5; no firm D call. The CDR3 sequence is 14 residues long. Germline CDR1 reads MNHNY; CDR2 reads SVGAGI (reference sequence). Between the trimmed V and J ends, which lost 0 bases and 2 bases, there was a span of 7 bases. The chain's CDR3 is CASSYSGPQETQYF. The CDR3 DNA reads as TGTGCCAGCAGTTACTCGGGCCCACAAGAGACCCAGTACTTC.

CDR3 nucleotides: TGTGCCACCGGGACAGCCACGGGAGGAAACACCATATATTTT. The encoded protein is CATGTATGGNTIYF. The chain has TRBV10-3 and TRBJ1-3, with 7 nucleotides matching TRBD1. Germline CDR1 ENHRY, CDR2 SYGVKD. The CDR3 loop spans 14 amino acids. The ends lost 10 bases at V and 4 bases at J; junction bases unmatched: 10.

V and J are TRBV28 and TRBJ2-7, with 12 bases identical to TRBD2. The V gene's germline CDR1 is MDHEN and CDR2 SYDVKM. This CDR3 spans 15 amino acids. V gave up 6 bases and J gave up 5 bases; unmatched junction bases: 8. CDR3 sequence: CASSSPSGRVHEQYF. The CDR3 nucleotides read TGTGCCAGCAGCTCACCTAGCGGGAGGGTTCACGAGCAGTACTTC.

This chain joins TRBV2 and TRBJ2-7; 10 bases line up with TRBD2. The junction had 3 bases not matched to a gene; V was cut back by 2 bases and J by 2 bases. The CDR3 contains 15 residues. Germline lookup yields CDR1 SNHLY and CDR2 FYNNEI. As DNA, the CDR3 is TGTGCCAGCAGTGAAAGAGCGGGAGGGCCCTACGAGCAGTACTTC. It is translated as CASSERAGGPYEQYF.

Written as DNA, the CDR3 is TGTGCCAGCAGCCCAATGGAGGACGGCGCCGGGGGGAATGAGCAGTTCTTC. Residues: CASSPMEDGAGGNEQFF. The gene calls are TRBV14 and TRBJ2-1; 7 bases fit TRBD2. Germline V gene lookup returns CDR1 SGHDN and CDR2 FVKESK. V shed 4 bases and J 7 bases; nucleotides not matched to a gene: 16. This CDR3 has 17 residues.

V and J are TRBV18 and TRBJ1-1; D is unclear. V was shortened by 3 bases and J by 0 bases, with 11 bases between the two germline ends. CDR3 size: 15 residues. Germline lookup yields CDR1 KGHSH and CDR2 LQKENI. Written as DNA, the CDR3 is TGTGCCAGCTCACCGACCAGCGGTATGAACACTGAAGCTTTCTTT. This translates into CASSPTSGMNTEAFF.

The J gene is TRBJ1-1, the V gene TRBV11-3; 9 bases are shared with TRBD1. V was pared by 5 bases and J by 1 base, with 2 bases of the junction left unmatched. This CDR3 is built from 14 residues. CDR1 is SGHNT, CDR2 YENEEA, per germline. CDR3 in DNA: TGTGCCAGCAGCGGGGACAGGGAGAACACTGAAGCTTTCTTT. Protein product: CASSGDRENTEAFF. The full variable domain, its missing parts supplied by reference TRBV11-3 and TRBJ1-1, is EAGVVQSPRYKIIEKKQPVAFWCNPISGHNTLYWYLQNLGQGPELLIRYENEEAVDDSQLPKDRFSAERLKGVDSTLKIQPAELGDSAVYLCASSGDRENTEAFFGQGTRLTVV.

The chain couples TRBV28 to TRBJ1-2, with 7 bases lining up with TRBD1. J lost 4 bases, V lost 6 bases, and 14 bases had no gene match. The CDR3 extends over 16 amino acids. Germline V gives CDR1 MDHEN, CDR2 SYDVKM. Here the CDR3 DNA reads TGTGCCAGCAGCCCCGAGACAGGGTCGGGCCCCTATGGCTACACCTTC. Its translation: CASSPETGSGPYGYTF.

The gene calls are TRBV5-6 and TRBJ2-7, with D possibly TRBD2 on 7 matching bases. Deletions cut 3 bases from V and 0 bases from J, with 10 bases between. Germline V lookup: CDR1 SGHDT, CDR2 YYEEEE. CDR3 size: 14 residues. DNA of the CDR3: TGTGCCAGCAGCTGGGGGGGCTACTCCTACGAGCAGTACTTC. This sequence encodes CASSWGGYSYEQYF.

V usage is TRBV5-1 and J usage is TRBJ2-7, with D uncertain. CDR3 size: 13 residues. The V gene lost 0 bases and the J gene lost 3 bases, with 7 bases spanning the gap. Per the germline V gene, CDR1 is SGHRS and CDR2 is YFSETQ. This CDR3 is CASSLDIYYEQYF. DNA of the CDR3: TGCGCCAGCAGCTTGGACATTTACTACGAGCAGTACTTC.